The 11 T cell receptor beta chains reported below all come from one sample, sequenced in a study of CD8 T cells in ankylosing spondylitis. TCRdb reprocessed the 5' RACE reads via MiXCR and lists one record per CDR3 protein. The sample lists hundreds of thousands of distinct CDR3 sequences; 10% were seen once. Specimen: blood, either unsorted or a sorted T cell fraction (not recorded which). These receptors all stem from a male donor with ankylosing spondylitis or in good health (not recorded which).

Concerning this clonotype: Possible read error: a much larger clone is one base away. V is TRBV20-1 and J is TRBJ1-5; perhaps TRBD1 as D (6 bases). The CDR3 consists of 16 residues. Germline loops: CDR1 DFQATT, CDR2 SNEGSKA (reference sequence). In DNA, the CDR3 is TGCAGTGCTAGAGATATGAGGGGGGTTAGCAATCAGCCCCAGCCTTTT. Translated, it gives CSARDMRGVSNQPQPF.

This clonotype showed up just a few times. The CDR3 DNA sequence: TGTGCCAGTAAAGACAGGGGGCGACTCTATGGCTACACCTTC. Translating gives CASKDRGRLYGYTF. The genes are TRBV19 and TRBJ1-2; 10 bases line up with TRBD1. This CDR3 is 14 amino acids long. V lost 7 bases, J lost 4 bases, and 6 bases stayed unmatched. Germline CDR1 LNHDA, CDR2 SQIVND (reference sequence).

This chain joins TRBV7-3 and TRBJ2-3, with D tentatively TRBD1 (6 bases). V shed 5 bases and J shed 4 bases, with 19 bases lying between them. CDR3 size: 16 residues. Germline assignment: CDR1 SGHTA and CDR2 FQGTGA. The CDR3 nucleotides are TGTGCCAGCAGCCGACAGGTTGACAGGAGCTCAGATACGCAGTATTTT. Its translation: CASSRQVDRSSDTQYF.

This clonotype was counted only a few times. This CDR3 is CASSTAGQGGDEQFF. CDR3 coding DNA: TGCGCCAGCAGCACCGCTGGACAGGGAGGGGATGAGCAGTTCTTC. The rearrangement links TRBV5-1 to TRBJ2-1; D is perhaps TRBD1 (8 bases). Germline V gene data show CDR1 as SGHRS and CDR2 as YFSETQ. This CDR3 contains 15 residues. Trimming took 4 bases from V and 8 from J, leaving 19 bases between them.

This clonotype was recorded at least ten times. The rearrangement links TRBV10-3 to TRBJ2-3; perhaps TRBD2 as D (5 bases). The ends were cut back, 3 bases at V and 5 bases at J, with 15 bases in the middle. The CDR3 spans 15 residues. Germline V gene data show CDR1 as ENHRY and CDR2 as SYGVKD. The CDR3 coding sequence is TGTGCCATCAGTGAAGGACGGGGTTCAGTAGATACGCAGTATTTT. Its protein is CAISEGRGSVDTQYF.

The chain carries TRBV5-1 and TRBJ2-7, with unresolved D. Germline V gives CDR1 SGHRS, CDR2 YFSETQ. The CDR3 consists of 14 residues. Trimming removed 5 bases at V and 0 bases at J, with 12 bases between. CDR3 sequence: CASRPRTDSYEQYF. The CDR3 coding sequence is TGCGCCAGCAGACCCCGGACGGACTCCTACGAGCAGTACTTC.

This clonotype occurred many times. The genes are TRBV12-3 or TRBV12-4 and TRBJ2-1; no clear D. V was shortened by 3 bases and J by 7 bases, with 19 bases between the two germline ends. This CDR3 comprises 16 residues. The CDR3 reads CASSFLGYRGGNEQFF. The CDR3 DNA follows: TGTGCCAGCAGTTTCCTGGGTTATCGTGGTGGGAATGAGCAGTTCTTC.

The rearrangement joins TRBV20-1 to TRBJ2-3; possibly TRBD1 or TRBD2 for D (6 bases each). With 3 bases removed from V and 1 base from J, the gap between germline ends came to 14 bases. CDR3 length: 15 amino acids. Germline V gene sequence: CDR1 DFQATT, CDR2 SNEGSKA (reference sequence). The DNA for the CDR3 is TGCAGTGCTAGCAAGGGGGGCCAGGGCACAGATACGCAGTATTTT. This translates into CSASKGGQGTDTQYF.

This clonotype has ten or more counts. V and J are TRBV7-9 and TRBJ2-7, with 7 bases identical to TRBD2. Germline CDR1 reads SEHNR; CDR2 reads FQNEAQ (reference sequence). This CDR3 has 14 amino acids. The ends lost 4 bases at V and 7 bases at J; junction bases unmatched: 10. The CDR3 sequence is CASSSQTSYWEQYF. In nucleotides, the CDR3 is TGTGCCAGCAGCTCGCAGACTAGCTACTGGGAGCAGTACTTC.

Ten or more counts support this clonotype. The rearrangement links TRBV20-1 to TRBJ2-7, with 10 bases identical to TRBD1. The germline V gene encodes CDR1 DFQATT and CDR2 SNEGSKA (reference sequence). Unmatched junction bases numbered 9, after V lost 6 bases and J lost 4 bases. This CDR3 region has 14 residues. The CDR3 DNA reads TGCAGTGCATTGAACCGGGACAGGGGATACGAGCAGTACTTC. Protein: CSALNRDRGYEQYF.

A few counts support this clonotype. The J gene is TRBJ2-7, the V gene TRBV11-2, with 10 bases that match TRBD2. CDR3 size: 18 residues. V was pared by 5 bases and J by 3 bases, with 16 bases of the junction left unmatched. From germline, CDR1 is SGHAT and CDR2 FQNNGV. The CDR3 DNA reads TGTGCCAGCAGCCTAAGAACTAGCGGGGCCTTGGTTTTCTACGAGCAGTACTTC. Protein product: CASSLRTSGALVFYEQYF.